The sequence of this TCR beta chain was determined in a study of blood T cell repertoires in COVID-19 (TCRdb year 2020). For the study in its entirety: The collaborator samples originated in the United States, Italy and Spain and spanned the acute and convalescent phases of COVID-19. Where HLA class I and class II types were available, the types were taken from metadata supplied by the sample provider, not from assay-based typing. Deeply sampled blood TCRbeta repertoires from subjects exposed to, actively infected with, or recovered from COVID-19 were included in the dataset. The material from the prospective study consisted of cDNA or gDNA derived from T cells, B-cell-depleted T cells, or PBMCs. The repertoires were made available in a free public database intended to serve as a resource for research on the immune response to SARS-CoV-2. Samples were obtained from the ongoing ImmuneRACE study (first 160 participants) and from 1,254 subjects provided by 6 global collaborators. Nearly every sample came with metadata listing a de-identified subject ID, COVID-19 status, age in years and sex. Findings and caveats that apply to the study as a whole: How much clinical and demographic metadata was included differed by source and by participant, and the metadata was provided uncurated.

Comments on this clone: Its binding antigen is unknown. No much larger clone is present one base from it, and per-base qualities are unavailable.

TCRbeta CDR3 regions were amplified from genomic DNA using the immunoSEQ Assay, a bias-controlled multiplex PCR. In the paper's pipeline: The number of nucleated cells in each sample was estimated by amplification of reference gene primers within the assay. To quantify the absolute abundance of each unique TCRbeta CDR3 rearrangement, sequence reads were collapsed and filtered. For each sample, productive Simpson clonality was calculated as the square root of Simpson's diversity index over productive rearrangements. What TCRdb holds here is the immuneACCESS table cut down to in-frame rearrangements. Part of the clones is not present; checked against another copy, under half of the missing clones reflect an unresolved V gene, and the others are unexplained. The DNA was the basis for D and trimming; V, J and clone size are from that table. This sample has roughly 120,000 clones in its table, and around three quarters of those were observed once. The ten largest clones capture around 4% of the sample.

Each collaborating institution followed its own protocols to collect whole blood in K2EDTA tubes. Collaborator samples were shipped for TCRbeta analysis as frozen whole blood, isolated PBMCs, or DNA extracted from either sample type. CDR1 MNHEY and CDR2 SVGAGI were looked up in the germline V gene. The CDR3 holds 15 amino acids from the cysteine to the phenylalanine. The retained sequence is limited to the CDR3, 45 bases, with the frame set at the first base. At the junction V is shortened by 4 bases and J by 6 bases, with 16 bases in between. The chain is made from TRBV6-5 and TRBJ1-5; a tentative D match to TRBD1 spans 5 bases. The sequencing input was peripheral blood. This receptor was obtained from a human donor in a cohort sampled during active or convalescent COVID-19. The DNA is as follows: TGTGCCAGCAGTTCACACGGGAGGGGAACTCAGCCCCAGCATTTT. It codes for CASSSHGRGTQPQHF.